Shown below are 13 T cell receptor beta chains from a single sample sequenced in a study of blood T cell repertoires in COVID-19. Profiled with immunoSEQ multiplex PCR; TCRdb holds only in-frame clones, not every one. The sample records some 250,000 clones, 70% to 90% being singletons. Sequencing was carried out using PBMCs or T cells enriched from blood (not recorded which). These receptors came from a woman in her 40s with acute COVID-19.

The CDR3: CASSTSGRSQETQYF. CDR3 nucleotides: TGTGCCAGCTCGACTAGCGGGAGGTCACAAGAGACCCAGTACTTC. The chain joins TRBV5-8 to TRBJ2-5; 13 bases align to TRBD2. Per the germline V gene, CDR1 is SGHTS and CDR2 is YDEGEE. The trim removed 7 bases at V and 2 bases at J, leaving 5 bases unmatched. The CDR3 has 15 residues.

This clone came up once. The V gene is TRBV19, the J gene TRBJ2-2; TRBD2 aligns across 10 bases. The germline gives CDR1 LNHDA, CDR2 SQIVND (reference sequence). After removal of 6 bases from V and 2 bases from J, the junction contained 3 bases not matched to a gene. The CDR3 spans 15 residues. The CDR3 DNA reads TGTGCCAGTAGCGGGACTAGCGAAAACACCGGGGAGCTGTTTTTT. This translates into CASSGTSENTGELFF. Filled out from reference TRBV19 and TRBJ2-2, the complete variable domain reads DGGITQSPKYLFRKEGQNVTLSCEQNLNHDAMYWYRQDPGQGLRLIYYSQIVNDFQKGDIAEGYSVSREKKESFPLTVTSAQKNPTAFYLCASSGTSENTGELFFGEGSRLTVL.

Note on this clone: The limits of the CDR3 on the DNA are not certain, so only TCRdb's listed CDR3 is given. Other DNA sequences in the same sample also yield this CDR3. The genes are TRBV9 and TRBJ2-7; whether TRBD2, the table's D call, matches the DNA was not checked. The CDR3 has 15 residues if both end residues are counted. The V gene's germline CDR1 is SGDLS and CDR2 YYNGEE. The CDR3: CASSVASGSHSEQYF.

The chain recombines TRBV6-5 with TRBJ2-7; the match to TRBD1 covers 9 bases. The CDR3 loop spans 13 amino acids. The germline V gene has CDR1 MNHEY and CDR2 SVGAGI. The J segment lost 4 bases and the V segment lost 10 bases, leaving 8 bases of the junction unmatched. This CDR3 reads CATGDGTGYEQYF. Written as DNA, the CDR3 is TGTGCCACCGGCGACGGGACAGGGTACGAGCAGTACTTC.

V usage is TRBV30 and J usage is TRBJ2-3, with TRBD2 matching 10 bases. The length of the CDR3 is 17 residues. J gave up 4 bases and V 1 base, and 11 bases lay outside the gene matches. Germline-derived CDR1 and CDR2 are GTSNPN and SVGIG (reference sequence). In DNA, the CDR3 is TGTGCCTGGAGTGCCCTTTCTAGCGGGAGACGCCCAGATACGCAGTATTTT. Its translation: CAWSALSSGRRPDTQYF.

The rearrangement links TRBV5-1 to TRBJ2-2; 8 bases align to TRBD2. This CDR3 has 17 amino acids. Germline-derived CDR1 and CDR2 are SGHRS and YFSETQ. V lost 2 bases to trimming and J lost 4 bases; unmatched junction nucleotides: 10. DNA for the CDR3: TGCGCCAGCAGCTTCCTGTTGGCGGGAGGAGGCACCGGGGAGCTGTTTTTT. Protein: CASSFLLAGGGTGELFF.

This clone was counted a few times. The chain joins TRBV5-1 to TRBJ2-7; no firm D call. CDR1 is SGHRS, CDR2 YFSETQ, per germline. CDR3 length equals 13 residues. The V and J ends lost 2 bases and 2 bases respectively, with 8 bases between them. The CDR3 coding sequence is TGCGCCAGCAGCTTAAACAGAGCCTACGAGCAGTACTTC. This sequence encodes CASSLNRAYEQYF.

This clone showed up just a few times. The rearrangement links TRBV15 to TRBJ2-1; 8 nucleotides agree with TRBD2. Trimming removed 3 bases from V and 0 bases from J; junction bases left unmatched: 4. Germline V CDR1 and CDR2: LNHNV, YYDKDF (reference sequence). This CDR3 contains 16 residues. In DNA form, the CDR3 reads TGTGCCACCAGCAGCATCACTAGCGGCTCCTACAATGAGCAGTTCTTC. Translating gives CATSSITSGSYNEQFF. The full variable domain, rest sourced from reference TRBV15 and TRBJ2-1, is DAMVIQNPRYQVTQFGKPVTLSCSQTLNHNVMYWYQQKSSQAPKLLFHYYDKDFNNEADTPDNFQSRRPNTSFCFLDIRSPGLGDTAMYLCATSSITSGSYNEQFFGPGTRLTVL.

This chain joins TRBV5-1 and TRBJ2-1; 13 bases agree with TRBD2. The CDR3 is 17 residues long. Unmatched junction bases numbered 10, after V lost 0 bases and J lost 10 bases. Germline V gene sequence: CDR1 SGHRS, CDR2 YFSETQ. In DNA, the CDR3 is TGCGCCAGCAGCTTGGCCGCCACTAGCGGGAGGGCAAGGGAGCAGTTCTTC. Translated: CASSLAATSGRAREQFF. Complete variable domain (other parts from reference TRBV5-1 and TRBJ2-1): KAGVTQTPRYLIKTRGQQVTLSCSPISGHRSVSWYQQTPGQGLQFLFEYFSETQRNKGNFPGRFSGRQFSNSRSEMNVSTLELGDSALYLCASSLAATSGRAREQFFGPGTRLTVL.

The rearrangement joins TRBV5-1 to TRBJ2-2, with TRBD1 identical over 11 bases. The germline CDR1 and CDR2 sequences are SGHRS and YFSETQ. The junction had 6 bases not matched to a gene; V was cut back by 4 bases and J by 4 bases. There are 16 residues in the CDR3. The CDR3 DNA follows: TGCGCCAGCAGCATCGGGACAGGGGGAGCCACCGGGGAGCTGTTTTTT. The encoded protein is CASSIGTGGATGELFF.

In the case of this clone: Other DNA sequences in the same sample also yield this CDR3. This rearrangement joins TRBV7-3 to TRBJ1-1; D remains unclear. The CDR3 contains 13 residues. V shed 0 bases and J shed 0 bases, with 2 bases lying between them. CDR1 and CDR2 from the germline V gene are SGHTA and FQGTGA. CDR3 region: CASSLTVNTEAFF. The DNA for the CDR3 is TGTGCCAGCAGCTTAACCGTGAACACTGAAGCTTTCTTT.

In nucleotides, the CDR3 is TGTGCCAGCAGTTACAGCCTGGCAGGAATTTATAGCAATCAGCCCCAGCATTTT. Residues: CASSYSLAGIYSNQPQHF. This sequence joins TRBV6-2 or TRBV6-3 and TRBJ1-5; the D is unclear. The germline gives CDR1 MNHEY, CDR2 SVGEGT. The V end was cut by 2 bases, the J end by 0 bases, with 17 bases between. The CDR3 contains 18 residues.

V is TRBV2 and J is TRBJ2-1; D gene uncertain. The CDR3 is 10 residues long. V shed 10 bases and J shed 9 bases, with 10 bases lying between them. Germline lookup yields CDR1 SNHLY and CDR2 FYNNEI. The CDR3 loop is CAIATGEQFF. The DNA for the CDR3 is TGTGCCATCGCTACCGGTGAGCAGTTCTTC.